These 18 T cell receptor beta chains originate from one sample sequenced in a study of T cell responses to AZD1222 COVID-19 vaccine. Here immunoSEQ multiplex PCR was the method, and the copy in TCRdb shows in-frame clones only, minus some. The sample has around 120,000 clones, roughly 90% seen once. The material sequenced was peripheral blood, taken on day 0 of AZD1222 vaccination. The receptors here all came from an adult in good health.

The chain recombines TRBV29-1 with TRBJ2-7, with a tentative D call TRBD2 (5 bases). The CDR3 extends over 15 amino acids. Germline V gene sequence: CDR1 SQVTM, CDR2 ANQGSEA. Trimming cost V 7 bases and J 0 bases, with 19 bases left between them. The CDR3, as DNA: TGCAGCGCCTCACGACCGGGGAGAAGCTCCTACGAGCAGTACTTC. Amino acid sequence: CSASRPGRSSYEQYF.

J is TRBJ1-5 and V is TRBV10-3; D is undetermined. V lost 0 bases and J 3 bases, leaving 6 bases between the germline ends. This CDR3 is built from 14 residues. In germline, CDR1 is ENHRY, CDR2 SYGVKD. The CDR3 DNA reads TGTGCCATCAGTGAGTCTACAGTCAATCAGCCCCAGCATTTT. It encodes CAISESTVNQPQHF.

The genes are TRBV5-1 and TRBJ2-7; D is unclear. CDR3 length equals 13 residues. V was pared by 4 bases and J by 2 bases, with 10 bases between. Germline V gene data show CDR1 as SGHRS and CDR2 as YFSETQ. Here the CDR3 reads CASSPGITYEQYF. CDR3 nucleotides: TGCGCCAGCAGCCCTGGTATTACCTACGAGCAGTACTTC. Looking up the rest from reference TRBV5-1 and TRBJ2-7 gives the full variable domain: KAGVTQTPRYLIKTRGQQVTLSCSPISGHRSVSWYQQTPGQGLQFLFEYFSETQRNKGNFPGRFSGRQFSNSRSEMNVSTLELGDSALYLCASSPGITYEQYFGPGTRLTVT.

CDR3 amino acids: CASTRDPTRSGELFF. The CDR3 DNA sequence: TGTGCCAGCACCCGGGACCCGACTCGTAGCGGGGAGCTGTTTTTT. This rearrangement joins TRBV5-4 to TRBJ2-2; D tentatively fits TRBD1 or TRBD2 (5 bases each). Trimming stripped 6 bases from V and 7 bases from J, with 19 bases between. CDR1 and CDR2 (germline): SGHNT, YYREEE (reference sequence). This CDR3 is built from 15 residues.

This sequence joins TRBV4-1 and TRBJ2-3; the D gene is possibly TRBD2 (7 bases). V was clipped by 1 base and J by 5 bases, with 16 bases between them. In germline, CDR1 is MGHRA, CDR2 YSYEKL. CDR3 length equals 16 residues. For the CDR3, the DNA is TGCGCCAGCAGCCAAGGTATCGGGGGGCGCGGAGATACGCAGTATTTT. It specifies CASSQGIGGRGDTQYF.

The genes are TRBV5-1 and TRBJ2-6; 8 bases map to TRBD1. This CDR3 has 17 residues. The ends lost 0 bases at V and 1 base at J; junction bases unmatched: 3. Germline V lookup: CDR1 SGHRS, CDR2 YFSETQ. The CDR3 sequence is CASSLGDRFSGANVLTF. CDR3 DNA: TGCGCCAGCAGCTTGGGGGACAGGTTTTCTGGGGCCAACGTCCTGACTTTC.

The chain employs TRBV3-1 (or the pseudogene TRBV3-2) and TRBJ1-6; 9 bases agree with TRBD1. Germline values: CDR1 LGHDT, CDR2 YNNKEL (reference sequence). The length of the CDR3 is 15 residues. The ends lost 4 bases at V and 4 bases at J; junction bases unmatched: 2. The CDR3 is CASSRGTGYNSPLHF. The CDR3 DNA reads as TGTGCCAGCAGCCGAGGGACAGGGTATAATTCACCCCTCCACTTT.

This clone was picked up one time. V is TRBV12-3 or TRBV12-4 and J is TRBJ1-3, with D maybe TRBD1 (6 bases). Trimming removed 5 bases from V and 10 bases from J, with 12 bases in between. CDR3 length: 12 amino acids. CDR3 coding DNA: TGTGCCAGCAGTCACAGGGAAGGGACCATATATTTT. As protein: CASSHREGTIYF.

This chain uses TRBV6-5 with TRBJ2-7; no reliable D call. Trimming took 7 bases from V and 0 from J, leaving 10 bases between them. The germline gives CDR1 MNHEY, CDR2 SVGAGI. The CDR3 consists of 13 residues. This CDR3 reads CASTPGFSYEQYF. CDR3 DNA: TGTGCCAGCACGCCTGGGTTCTCCTACGAGCAGTACTTC.

The chain links TRBV27 to TRBJ1-6, with D possibly matching TRBD1 (6 bases). Germline V gives CDR1 MNHEY, CDR2 SMNVEV (reference sequence). Trimming removed 5 bases from V and 4 bases from J, with 12 bases in between. CDR3 size: 15 residues. CDR3 sequence (DNA): TGTGCCAGCAGTATGATCGGACAGTATAATTCACCCCTCCACTTT. This gives the protein CASSMIGQYNSPLHF.

This rearrangement joins TRBV30 to TRBJ2-7; no firm D call. Trimming removed 7 bases from V and 0 bases from J, with 10 bases in between. The CDR3 runs to 12 residues. Germline values: CDR1 GTSNPN, CDR2 SVGIG (reference sequence). The CDR3 sequence is CAFQLSSYEQYF. The CDR3 nucleotides read TGTGCCTTTCAGCTGAGCTCCTACGAGCAGTACTTC.

This chain uses TRBV29-1 with TRBJ1-5; 8 bases are shared with TRBD1. V trimming: 4 bases; J trimming: 7 bases; junction bases outside the gene matches: 3. Germline V CDR1 and CDR2: SQVTM, ANQGSEA. CDR3 size: 12 residues. The CDR3 nucleotides are TGCAGCGTTGGACAGGGGAGGCAGCCCCAGCATTTT. This sequence encodes CSVGQGRQPQHF.

About this clone itself: This sample also contains other DNA sequences that code for the same CDR3. The rearrangement links TRBV7-2 to TRBJ1-2, with 9 nucleotides matching TRBD1. The CDR3 is 14 amino acids. V trimming: 5 bases; J trimming: 8 bases; junction bases outside the gene matches: 9. Germline CDR1 reads SGHTA; CDR2 reads FQGNSA. Here the CDR3 DNA reads TGTGCCAGCAGCCCCGACAGGGGGACGCGGGGCTACACCTTC. It translates to CASSPDRGTRGYTF.

The chain employs TRBV6-5 and TRBJ1-2; D perhaps matches TRBD1 (6 bases). The ends were cut back, 6 bases at V and 6 bases at J, with 14 bases in the middle. Germline V gene sequence: CDR1 MNHEY, CDR2 SVGAGI. This CDR3 is 13 amino acids long. The DNA for the CDR3 is TGTGCCAGCAGACAGGGACTCGGGAATGGCTACACCTTC. Translating gives CASRQGLGNGYTF.

This clone was detected only once. The chain joins TRBV18 to TRBJ2-7, with TRBD2 identical over 9 bases. CDR1 and CDR2 (germline): KGHSH, LQKENI. Losses at the gene ends were 2 bases for V and 3 bases for J; bases not matched to a gene: 5. The CDR3 sequence is 15 residues long. The CDR3 sequence: CASSPSNSGSYEQYF. In nucleotides, the CDR3 is TGTGCCAGCTCACCAAGTAATAGCGGGAGCTACGAGCAGTACTTC.

This clone was detected a few times. The chain is built from TRBV3-1 (or the pseudogene TRBV3-2) and TRBJ2-1; D is ambiguous. V shed 1 base and J shed 0 bases, with 10 bases lying between them. Germline V CDR1 and CDR2: LGHDT, YNNKEL (reference sequence). The CDR3 loop spans 16 amino acids. The CDR3 DNA reads TGTGCCAGCAGCCAAGTCACGGAGAGCTCCTACAATGAGCAGTTCTTC. It yields the protein CASSQVTESSYNEQFF.

For this clone: The junction departs from germline at one end; a sequencing error may be responsible. CDR3 in amino acids: CSARDESASSF. As DNA, the CDR3 is TGCAGTGCTAGAGATGAGTCAGCTAGCAGCTTC. V and J are TRBV20-1 and TRBJ2-7; maybe TRBD2 (5 bases). Per the germline V gene, CDR1 is DFQATT and CDR2 is SNEGSKA (reference sequence). The CDR3 sequence is 11 residues long.

The J gene is TRBJ2-7, the V gene TRBV5-4; D could derive from TRBD1 or TRBD2 (6 bases each). This CDR3 is built from 17 residues. Per the germline V gene, CDR1 is SGHNT and CDR2 is YYREEE (reference sequence). With 3 bases removed from V and 3 bases from J, the gap between germline ends came to 22 bases. The CDR3 DNA sequence: TGTGCCAGCAGCTGGGGGGCTCGGGTCAAAGTTTACTACGAGCAGTACTTC. Its protein product is CASSWGARVKVYYEQYF.